This TCR beta chain was observed in a study of blood T cell repertoires in COVID-19. Germline V gene sequence: CDR1 SGHRS, CDR2 YFSETQ. Losses at the gene ends were 0 bases for V and 5 bases for J; bases not matched to a gene: 15. CDR3 length equals 18 residues. The table came from immunoSEQ multiplex PCR; TCRdb's copy has only in-frame clones and leaves some out. The sample has 80,000 or so clones, 88% seen once. Sequences were obtained from peripheral blood. The genes are TRBV5-1 and TRBJ2-7; 9 positions match TRBD1. The sequence was collected from a human donor in a cohort sampled during active COVID-19. CDR3 in DNA: TGCGCCAGCAGCTTGGATCTTGGGAACCGGGACAGGGCTGACGAGCAGTACTTC. Residues: CASSLDLGNRDRADEQYF.